Here is one TCR beta chain with its context. The data originate from a study of shared clonotypes between healthy human individuals. Donors were healthy HIV-negative adults without recent acute infections or vaccinations. CD4+ cells underwent separation, giving CD45RA+ naive and CD45RA-negative memory subsets. Method: immunoSEQ multiplex PCR; TCRdb's copy keeps in-frame clones and lacks some. The sample includes approximately 640,000 clones, about two thirds of them seen just once. CDR1 and CDR2 from the germline V gene are SGHAT and FQNNGV. The CDR3 extends over 13 amino acids. V gave up 8 bases and J gave up 4 bases; unmatched junction bases: 5.

The genes are TRBV11-2 and TRBJ1-5; 7 positions match TRBD1. This receptor was identified in a woman in her twenties or thirties in good health. The sample consisted of memory CD4+ T cells sorted from blood. Indicated subset: CD45RA-negative fraction. In nucleotides, the CDR3 is TGTGCCAGCGGACAGGACTTTAATCAGCCCCAGCATTTT. This translates into CASGQDFNQPQHF.